The 9 T cell receptor beta chains below were found in one sample sequenced in a study of beta chain features in type 1 diabetes. As every portion of the isolated RNA was reverse transcribed, the sequencing read expressed TCRB transcripts. Only in-frame clones appear in the TCRdb table, and some are missing; sequencing was by immunoSEQ multiplex PCR. The sample gives around 690,000 clones, 9.5% to 15% of which show up once; approximately 0.11% is in the top ten. Study-wide results and limits: Shorter TCRB CDR3s, moderately but significantly so, marked every one of the four CD4+ subsets in Type 1 diabetes patients.

For these TCRs, the target antigens are not known. The specimen sequenced was naive CD4+ T cells from blood. These receptors originate from a man aged 30-40 years with type 1 diabetes.

This sequence joins TRBV9 and TRBJ2-3, with 7 nucleotides matching TRBD1. V gave up 3 bases and J gave up 4 bases; unmatched junction bases: 8. The CDR3 spans 15 residues. Germline V lookup: CDR1 SGDLS, CDR2 YYNGEE. The DNA of the CDR3 is TGTGCCAGCAGCGGACAGACAGGGCTATCAGATACGCAGTATTTT. This gives the protein CASSGQTGLSDTQYF.

The sample holds a few counts of this clone. This chain links TRBV29-1 with TRBJ2-1; D not resolved. V gave up 4 bases and J gave up 6 bases, with 7 bases separating them. CDR3 length equals 11 residues. Looked up from germline, CDR1 is SQVTM and CDR2 is ANQGSEA. Written as DNA, the CDR3 is TGCAGCGTTGCAGTTTGCAATGAGCAGTTCTTC. Translating gives CSVAVCNEQFF.

This clone came up a few times. This chain links TRBV2 with TRBJ2-6; possibly TRBD1 for D (5 bases). V was trimmed by 5 bases and J by 2 bases, leaving 10 bases between them. This CDR3 is 15 amino acids long. The germline gives CDR1 SNHLY, CDR2 FYNNEI. This CDR3 is CASSPDTTGANVLTF. As DNA, the CDR3 is TGTGCCAGCAGTCCGGACACTACTGGGGCCAACGTCCTGACTTTC.

This chain connects TRBV27 to TRBJ2-1, with 8 bases aligning to TRBD1. V lost 8 bases to trimming and J lost 10 bases; unmatched junction nucleotides: 10. The CDR3 is 13 residues long. From germline, CDR1 is MNHEY and CDR2 SMNVEV (reference sequence). CDR3 sequence (DNA): TGTGCCAGCGCGGGGTGGACAGGGACAGAGCAGTTCTTC. Residues: CASAGWTGTEQFF.

This chain joins TRBV4-2 and TRBJ1-4, with D uncertain. CDR3 length: 11 amino acids. V lost 5 bases and J 5 bases, leaving 3 bases between the germline ends. Germline CDR1 LGHNA, CDR2 YNFKEQ. The CDR3, as DNA: TGTGCCAGCAGCATAAATGAAAAACTGTTTTTT. Translated, it gives CASSINEKLFF.

The genes are TRBV12-5 and TRBJ2-4; maybe TRBD2 (6 bases). Germline V gene lookup returns CDR1 LGHNT and CDR2 FRNRAP. CDR3 length equals 12 residues. Deletions cut 1 base from V and 9 bases from J, with 7 bases between. The chain's CDR3 is CASGLGRGIQYF. The CDR3 DNA sequence: TGTGCTAGTGGTTTGGGGAGGGGCATTCAGTACTTC.

This clone turned up a few times. This chain links TRBV7-9 with TRBJ2-3, with 9 bases lining up with TRBD1. Germline CDR1 reads SEHNR; CDR2 reads FQNEAQ (reference sequence). V lost 4 bases to trimming and J lost 3 bases; unmatched junction nucleotides: 5. The CDR3 contains 15 residues. Here the CDR3 reads CASSSGQGTTDTQYF. The DNA for the CDR3 is TGTGCCAGCAGCTCGGGACAGGGTACAACAGATACGCAGTATTTT. Full variable domain (outside the CDR3, taken from reference TRBV7-9 and TRBJ2-3): DTGVSQNPRHKITKRGQNVTFRCDPISEHNRLYWYRQTLGQGPEFLTYFQNEAQLEKSRLLSDRFSAERPKGSFSTLEIQRTEQGDSAMYLCASSSGQGTTDTQYFGPGTRLTVL.

This clone was detected only a few times. V gene TRBV5-6 combines with J gene TRBJ2-1; TRBD2 might be the D (5 bases). This CDR3 region has 13 residues. The germline V gene has CDR1 SGHDT and CDR2 YYEEEE. V was trimmed by 4 bases and J by 6 bases, leaving 11 bases between them. CDR3: CASSPWTLNEQFF. In nucleotides, the CDR3 is TGTGCCAGCAGCCCCTGGACTCTCAATGAGCAGTTCTTC.

The gene calls are TRBV29-1 and TRBJ1-4; D remains unclear. This CDR3 comprises 12 residues. With 3 bases removed from V and 8 bases from J, the gap between germline ends came to 10 bases. Germline assignment: CDR1 SQVTM and CDR2 ANQGSEA. In nucleotides, the CDR3 is TGCAGCGTTGACATCGTCGGAGAAAAACTGTTTTTT. The encoded protein is CSVDIVGEKLFF.